Listed below are T cell receptor beta chains from one sample, sequenced in a study of human T cells and chemical hapten exposure. MiXCR, applied by TCRdb to the RACE reads, yields one record per CDR3 protein. The table includes around 190,000 distinct CDR3 sequences, more than 20% detected once. The sample here was whole blood, taken in connection with sensitization to the hapten diphenylcyclopropenone (DPC). These receptors originate from a woman in her forties or fifties with alopecia areata. Some clones in this sample may be carry-over from other donors' samples. Both conserved end residues are part of each CDR3. A D gene is named only where the DNA matches it firmly. Not every row has a clone size; where given, it reads once, few, many or a size class.

d_gene	abundance	v_gene	j_gene	CDR3aa	CDR3nt
-	few	TRBV29-1	TRBJ2-7	CSGGHSYEQYF	TGCAGCGGCGGGCATTCCTACGAGCAGTACTTC
TRBD2	few	TRBV12-3/TRBV12-4	TRBJ2-5	CASSFGTSWYQETQYF	TGTGCCAGCAGTTTTGGGACTAGCTGGTACCAAGAGACCCAGTACTTC
-	-	TRBV15	TRBJ2-1	CATSTDAYNEQFF	TGTGCCACCAGCACTGACGCCTACAATGAGCAGTTCTTC
-	-	TRBV29-1	TRBJ2-5	CSVEGPNAQYF	TGCAGCGTTGAAGGGCCTAATGCCCAGTACTTC
-	-	TRBV15	TRBJ2-2	CATSREQARRNTGELFF	TGTGCCACCAGCAGAGAGCAGGCCAGGAGGAACACCGGGGAGCTGTTTTTT
-	-	TRBV29-1	TRBJ2-1	CSVEDPTGSEQFF	TGCAGCGTTGAAGACCCCACAGGGAGCGAGCAGTTCTTC
TRBD2	-	TRBV29-1	TRBJ2-4	CSVEDWEGSKNIQYF	TGCAGCGTTGAAGATTGGGAGGGGAGCAAAAACATTCAGTACTTC
-	many	TRBV2	TRBJ1-1	CASSDVTEAFF	TGTGCCAGCAGTGATGTCACTGAAGCTTTCTTT
TRBD1	few	TRBV29-1	TRBJ2-5	CSVERTGPQETQYF	TGCAGCGTTGAAAGGACAGGGCCCCAAGAGACCCAGTACTTC
-	-	TRBV28	TRBJ1-2	CASSFRAINYGYTF	TGTGCCAGCAGTTTCAGGGCTATTAACTATGGCTACACCTTC
TRBD2	few	TRBV20-1	TRBJ2-3	CSASGVAGGSADTQYF	TGCAGTGCTTCCGGCGTAGCGGGAGGATCGGCAGATACGCAGTATTTT
TRBD1	few	TRBV6-4	TRBJ2-3	CASSEDRTGADTQYF	TGTGCCAGCAGTGAGGACAGGACCGGGGCAGATACGCAGTATTTT
-	-	TRBV20-1	TRBJ1-4	CSASRGATNEKLFF	TGCAGTGCCTCACGGGGAGCAACTAATGAAAAACTGTTTTTT
-	-	TRBV18	TRBJ2-7	CASSPGRFYEQYF	TGTGCCAGCTCACCAGGCAGATTTTACGAGCAGTACTTC
-	-	TRBV28	TRBJ2-3	CATDPRADTQYF	TGTGCCACCGATCCAAGGGCGGATACGCAGTATTTT
-	many	TRBV20-1	TRBJ1-2	CSARGGQAYGYTF	TGCAGTGCTAGAGGCGGGCAGGCATATGGCTACACCTTC
-	-	TRBV4-2	TRBJ2-4	CASSKGGLENIQYF	TGTGCCAGCAGCAAAGGTGGCCTGGAAAACATTCAGTACTTC
TRBD1	few	TRBV2	TRBJ2-7	CAVLTGGSGEQYF	TGTGCCGTACTGACAGGGGGCTCGGGCGAGCAGTACTTC
-	few	TRBV5-5	TRBJ2-7	CASSGAGQPFGEQYF	TGTGCCAGCAGCGGCGCGGGACAGCCTTTCGGCGAGCAGTACTTC
TRBD1	few	TRBV3-1	TRBJ2-7	CASRRQGFYEQYF	TGTGCCAGCCGGAGACAGGGGTTCTACGAGCAGTACTTC
-	few	TRBV27	TRBJ2-7	CASGGGIGQVVDEQYF	TGTGCCAGCGGAGGGGGAATAGGACAGGTGGTGGACGAGCAGTACTTC
-	many	TRBV10-3	TRBJ1-1	CAISEIQSGNTEAFF	TGTGCCATCAGTGAGATCCAATCCGGGAACACTGAAGCTTTCTTT
TRBD1	many	TRBV7-9	TRBJ1-5	CASSSDRGNQPQHF	TGTGCCAGCAGCTCAGACAGGGGCAATCAGCCCCAGCATTTT
-	-	TRBV20-1	TRBJ2-7	CSAAQGISSYEQYF	TGCAGTGCCGCGCAGGGGATCAGCTCCTACGAGCAGTACTTC
-	few	TRBV5-1	TRBJ1-1	CASSLNREATEAFF	TGCGCCAGCAGCTTGAACAGGGAGGCCACTGAAGCTTTCTTT
-	-	TRBV5-1	TRBJ2-1	CASSPRTILSSYNEQFF	TGCGCCAGCAGCCCCCGGACAATCCTGAGCTCCTACAATGAGCAGTTCTTC
-	-	TRBV12-3/TRBV12-4	TRBJ1-1	CASRRFSGVGTEAFF	TGTGCCAGCAGGCGTTTCTCGGGGGTTGGAACTGAAGCTTTCTTT
TRBD2	many	TRBV7-9	TRBJ2-1	CASSLVGSGSSYNEQFF	TGTGCCAGCAGCCTCGTCGGTAGCGGGAGCTCCTACAATGAGCAGTTCTTC
TRBD2	-	TRBV6-6	TRBJ2-2	CASRSSGSIGELFF	TGTGCCAGCAGATCAAGCGGGAGTATCGGGGAGCTGTTTTTT
-	few	TRBV10-3	TRBJ1-2	CAVAPGPSSYGYTF	TGTGCCGTTGCCCCGGGACCTTCGAGCTATGGCTACACCTTC
TRBD1	few	TRBV11-2	TRBJ1-2	CASSQPRGLGGYTF	TGTGCCAGCTCTCAGCCGAGGGGGCTCGGTGGCTACACCTTC
TRBD1	few	TRBV3-1	TRBJ1-5	CASSQGGGQGWGQPQHF	TGTGCCAGCAGCCAAGGAGGGGGACAGGGGTGGGGTCAGCCCCAGCATTTT
TRBD2	-	TRBV5-1	TRBJ2-2	CASSLSGSQVGELFF	TGCGCCAGCAGCTTGAGCGGGAGTCAGGTCGGGGAGCTGTTTTTT
TRBD1	few	TRBV11-2	TRBJ2-1	CASSPTGQGREQFF	TGTGCCAGCAGCCCGACGGGACAGGGGCGAGAGCAGTTCTTC
TRBD2	-	TRBV5-1	TRBJ2-1	CASSPPRAGVLDNEQFF	TGCGCCAGCAGCCCCCCGAGAGCGGGAGTTCTCGATAATGAGCAGTTCTTC
TRBD1	few	TRBV3-1	TRBJ1-6	CASSQNRGDNSPLHF	TGTGCCAGCAGCCAAAACAGGGGGGATAATTCACCCCTCCACTTT
-	-	TRBV20-1	TRBJ2-3	CSAISLLGPDTQYF	TGCAGTGCCATTAGTTTACTAGGGCCAGATACGCAGTATTTT
-	-	TRBV7-2	TRBJ1-2	CASSLGYGRKIYGYTF	TGTGCCAGCAGCTTGGGATATGGACGGAAGATATATGGCTACACCTTC
TRBD2	few	TRBV5-6	TRBJ2-1	CASSSRLAHNNEQFF	TGTGCCAGCAGCTCAAGACTAGCTCACAACAATGAGCAGTTCTTC